Sequencing of this T cell receptor (beta chain) was carried out in a study of neurological immune-mediated disorders. Study observations and caveats: The repertoires of 18 of 34 multiple sclerosis patients fell into one related-CDR3 cluster (a possible signature) under phylogenetic grouping. The most TCR clonal expansion was seen in HTLV-1-associated myelopathy, whereas the least was seen in multiple sclerosis, below the level in healthy controls.

Worth noting for this clonotype: What it recognizes is unknown.

CDR3 length: 16 residues. Germline CDR1 is SGDLS and CDR2 is YYNGEE. Trimming cost V 3 bases and J 2 bases; bases outside gene matches: 4. The cDNA was generated by 5'RACE with 10-nucleotide random UMIs. A single run covered 15-18 subjects with over 170 million TCR-beta sequences. MiXCR, run by TCRdb on the 5' RACE reads, gives a single entry per CDR3 protein. The sample includes about 66,000 distinct CDR3 sequences, roughly 4.8% seen only once; the top ten take about 6.9%. This receptor was obtained from a man younger than 45 with multiple sclerosis. The source material was PBMCs. The chain is built from TRBV9 and TRBJ2-3; 12 bases align to TRBD2. The chain's CDR3 is CASSGRLAGDTDTQYF. The CDR3 nucleotides are TGTGCCAGCAGCGGTAGACTAGCGGGGGACACAGATACGCAGTATTTT.